This TCR beta chain was retrieved from a study of blood T cell repertoires in COVID-19. About the study: Researchers got acute and convalescent COVID-19 samples from the United States, Italy and Spain.

CDR3 length equals 15 residues. Germline lookup yields CDR1 LGHDT and CDR2 YNNKEL (reference sequence). V lost 4 bases and J lost 6, with 19 bases in between. The table came from immunoSEQ multiplex PCR; TCRdb's copy has only in-frame clones and leaves some out. This table has 150,000 to 200,000 clones, approximately 80% appearing once. The rearrangement joins TRBV3-1 (or the pseudogene TRBV3-2) to TRBJ2-7, with no clear D. This TCR was sampled from a human donor in a cohort sampled during active COVID-19. The sequencing input was peripheral blood. CDR3 sequence (DNA): TGTGCCAGCAGCCCCACATCCCTGGGCTCCGGCGAGCAGTACTTC. Amino acid sequence: CASSPTSLGSGEQYF.